This T cell receptor (beta chain) was sequenced in a study of cytomegalovirus exposure and HLA in healthy donors. Whole-study results and caveats: The productive fraction for most TCR beta V segments was about 87% or about 30% in an earlier analysis.

PCR amplification relied on 60 Vbeta primers (plus 13 Jbeta primers). The protocol was immunoSEQ multiplex PCR, while the TCRdb copy is restricted to in-frame clones and leaves out a portion. The data contain approximately 140,000 clones, 79% of them singletons. In germline, CDR1 is SGHNT, CDR2 YYREEE (reference sequence). The V gene lost 3 bases and the J gene lost 6 bases, with 14 bases spanning the gap. There are 14 residues in the CDR3. In regard to this clone: The antigen is undetermined.

The chain has TRBV5-4 and TRBJ2-3; no clear D gene. The specimen sequenced was PBMCs. This TCR was recovered from a man between 45 and 60 years old in good health and CMV-seropositive. The CDR3 coding sequence is TGTGCCAGCAGCTCTTTAACTGGAGCGGATACGCAGTATTTT. Its translation: CASSSLTGADTQYF.